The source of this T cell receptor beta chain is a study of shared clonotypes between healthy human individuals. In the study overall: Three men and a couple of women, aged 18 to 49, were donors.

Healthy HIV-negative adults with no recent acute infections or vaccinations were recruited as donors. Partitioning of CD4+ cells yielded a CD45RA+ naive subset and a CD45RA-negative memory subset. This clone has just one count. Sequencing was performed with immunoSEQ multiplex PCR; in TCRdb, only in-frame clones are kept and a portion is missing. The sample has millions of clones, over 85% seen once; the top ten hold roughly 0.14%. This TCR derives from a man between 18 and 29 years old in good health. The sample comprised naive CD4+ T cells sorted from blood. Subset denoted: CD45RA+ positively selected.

In DNA, the CDR3 is TGTGCCTGGAACAGGGGGTTGGGTGTGGATTCACCCCTCCACTTT. Protein: CAWNRGLGVDSPLHF. The chain couples TRBV30 to TRBJ1-6, with 8 bases identical to TRBD1. The trim removed 4 bases at V and 8 bases at J, leaving 10 bases unmatched. CDR1 and CDR2 from the germline V gene are GTSNPN and SVGIG (reference sequence). The CDR3 spans 15 residues.